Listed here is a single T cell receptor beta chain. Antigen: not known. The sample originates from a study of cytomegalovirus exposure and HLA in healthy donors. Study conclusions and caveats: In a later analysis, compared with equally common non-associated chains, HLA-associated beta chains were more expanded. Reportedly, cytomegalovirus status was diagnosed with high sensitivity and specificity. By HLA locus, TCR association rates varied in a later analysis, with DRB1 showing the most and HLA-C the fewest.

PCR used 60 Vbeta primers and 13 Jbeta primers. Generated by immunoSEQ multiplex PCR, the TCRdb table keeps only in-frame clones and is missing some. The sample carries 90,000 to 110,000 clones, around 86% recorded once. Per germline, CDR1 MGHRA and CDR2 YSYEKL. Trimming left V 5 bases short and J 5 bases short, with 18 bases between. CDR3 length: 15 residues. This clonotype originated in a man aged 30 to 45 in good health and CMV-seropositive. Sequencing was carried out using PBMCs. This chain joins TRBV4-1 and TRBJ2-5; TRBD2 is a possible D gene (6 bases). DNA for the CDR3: TGCGCCAGCAGCTTCCGGAATGGCGGGATGGAGACCCAGTACTTC. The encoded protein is CASSFRNGGMETQYF.